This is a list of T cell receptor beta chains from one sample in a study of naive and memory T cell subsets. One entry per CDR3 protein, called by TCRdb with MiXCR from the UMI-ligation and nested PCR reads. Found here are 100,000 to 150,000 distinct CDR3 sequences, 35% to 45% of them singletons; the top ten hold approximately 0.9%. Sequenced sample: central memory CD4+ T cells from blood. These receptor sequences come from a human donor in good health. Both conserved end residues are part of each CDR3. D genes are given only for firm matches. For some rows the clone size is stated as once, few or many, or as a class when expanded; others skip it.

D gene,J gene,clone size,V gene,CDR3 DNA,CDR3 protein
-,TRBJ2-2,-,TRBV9,TGTGCCAGCAGCTTAGGCCTAGGGCGGCAAAACACCGGGGAGCTGTTTTTT,CASSLGLGRQNTGELFF
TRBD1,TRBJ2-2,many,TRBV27,TGTGCCAGCAGAGCCGGGACAGCGAACACCGGGGAGCTGTTTTTT,CASRAGTANTGELFF
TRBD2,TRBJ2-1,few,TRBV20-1,TGCAGTGCCCCGGGACTAGCGGGAGGGGAGCAGTTCTTC,CSAPGLAGGEQFF
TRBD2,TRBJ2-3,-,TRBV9,TGTGCCAGCAGCCCCCGGACTAGCGGTGCGCAGTATTTT,CASSPRTSGAQYF
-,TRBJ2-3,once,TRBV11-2,TGTGCCAGCAGCTTCCCCGGCTTCACAGATACGCAGTATTTT,CASSFPGFTDTQYF
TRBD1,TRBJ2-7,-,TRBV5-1,TGCGCCAGCAGCAAAGGTACCACCGACAGGGGACATAGGTACTTC,CASSKGTTDRGHRYF
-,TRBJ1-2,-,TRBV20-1,TGCAGTGCTACCAGGGAGGCGGACTATGGCTACACCTTC,CSATREADYGYTF
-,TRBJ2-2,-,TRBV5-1,TGCGCCAGCAGCTTGGTGTCCGACGGGGCCGGGGAGCTGTTTTTT,CASSLVSDGAGELFF
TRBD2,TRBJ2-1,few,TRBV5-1,TGCGCCAGCAGCTTGGATAGGACTAGCGGGAGGGCATTCCACAATGAGCAGTTCTTC,CASSLDRTSGRAFHNEQFF
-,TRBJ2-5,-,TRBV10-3,TGTGCCATCAGTGGGCGAAATCAAGAGACCCAGTACTTC,CAISGRNQETQYF
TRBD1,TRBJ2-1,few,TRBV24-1,TGTGCCACCAGCCAGGGGGCGCTTCATGGTGCTGAGCAGTTCTTC,CATSQGALHGAEQFF
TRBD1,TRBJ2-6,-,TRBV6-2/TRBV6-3,TGTGCCAGCAGACAGGGGATCTCTGGGGCCAACGTCCTGACTTTC,CASRQGISGANVLTF
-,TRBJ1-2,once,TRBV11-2,TGTGCCAGCAGCCCCGGGGGCCTGGGGGGCTACACCTTC,CASSPGGLGGYTF
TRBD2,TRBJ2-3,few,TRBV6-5,TGTGCCAGCAGTTACTCGATGACTAGCCCCGTTTCGCAGTATTTT,CASSYSMTSPVSQYF
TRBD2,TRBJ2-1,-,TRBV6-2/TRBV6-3,TGTGCCAGCAGGAGGGGAGGGCCAGGGGAGCAGTTCTTC,CASRRGGPGEQFF
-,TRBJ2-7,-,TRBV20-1,TGCAGTGCCGGGGGACTTTCCTACGAGCAGTACTTC,CSAGGLSYEQYF
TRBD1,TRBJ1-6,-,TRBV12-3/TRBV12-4,TGTGCCAGCAGTTCGGACAGGGGGAACAATTCACCCCTCCACTTT,CASSSDRGNNSPLHF
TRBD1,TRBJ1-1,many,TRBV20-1,TGCAGTGCTGAAGTAGGGACAGGGCCTACTGAAGCTTTCTTT,CSAEVGTGPTEAFF
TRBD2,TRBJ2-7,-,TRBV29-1,TGCAGCGTTGAAGCGTTCGGGACTAGCGGGAGGGGCGAGCAGTACTTC,CSVEAFGTSGRGEQYF
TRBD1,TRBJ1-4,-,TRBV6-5,TGTGCCAGCAGTTACAGGGCAGGGGGCTACGAAAAACTGTTTTTT,CASSYRAGGYEKLFF
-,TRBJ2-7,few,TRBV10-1,TGCGCCAGCAGTGAGGGGAGCGCGGGGTACGACGAGCAGTACTTC,CASSEGSAGYDEQYF
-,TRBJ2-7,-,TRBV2,TGTGCCAGCAGTCCCCTAAAAAATAGGGCCGAGCAGTACTTC,CASSPLKNRAEQYF
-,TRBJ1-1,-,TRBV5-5,TGTGCCAGCGGACTGGCCGGAAACACTGAAGCTTTCTTT,CASGLAGNTEAFF
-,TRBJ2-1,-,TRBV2,TGTGCCAGCAGTGAAGCGCTTCGGGGTCCGTTCTTC,CASSEALRGPFF
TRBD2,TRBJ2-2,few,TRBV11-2,TGTGCCAGCAGCCTGAAAAGCGGGAGGCGAAGGACCGGGGAGCTGTTTTTT,CASSLKSGRRRTGELFF
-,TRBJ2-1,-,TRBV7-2,TGTGCCAGCAGCTTAGGGCTAGGCTTGAATGAGCAGTTCTTC,CASSLGLGLNEQFF
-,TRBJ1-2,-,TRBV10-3,TGTGCCATCAGTGAGTCACACAGGAACTATGGCTACACCTTC,CAISESHRNYGYTF
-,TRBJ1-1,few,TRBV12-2,TGTGCAAGTCGCCCGGGGAGGAGGAGGGGGGATGGGAACACTGAAGCTTTCTTT,CASRPGRRRGDGNTEAFF
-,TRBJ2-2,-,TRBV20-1,TGCAGTGCTAGTAGCGGGACAGACACCGGGGAGCTGTTTTTT,CSASSGTDTGELFF
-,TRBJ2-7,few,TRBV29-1,TGCAGCGCTGTTCGAGAGGACGGAGACTACGAGCAGTACTTC,CSAVREDGDYEQYF
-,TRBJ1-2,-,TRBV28,TGTGCCAGCAGTTTATGGCAGGGCTATGGCTACACCTTC,CASSLWQGYGYTF
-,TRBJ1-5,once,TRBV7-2,TGTGCCAGCAGCTTAGATCCCCCCGGCCGGGATCAGCCCCAGCATTTT,CASSLDPPGRDQPQHF
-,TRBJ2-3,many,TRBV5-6,TGTGCCAGCAGCTCAACAGGGACAACCCGCACAGATACGCAGTATTTT,CASSSTGTTRTDTQYF
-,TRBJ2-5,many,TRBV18,TGTGCCAGCTCACCGGGGGTACAAGAGACCCAGTACTTC,CASSPGVQETQYF
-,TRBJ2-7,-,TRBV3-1,TGTGCCAGCAGCCAATTGGCTTTGGAGCAGTACTTC,CASSQLALEQYF
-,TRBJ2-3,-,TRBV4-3,TGCGCCAGCAGCGATGCTCCCGGGACAACGTACCCCCCAGATACGCAGTATTTT,CASSDAPGTTYPPDTQYF